The 25 T cell receptor beta chains reported below all come from one sample, sequenced in a study of blood T cells in healthy people across ages. Next came a second PCR, run for about 7 to 12 cycles, which used a sample-barcoded 5' primer along with a J-beta primer mix. From the 5' RACE reads, TCRdb called clonotypes with MiXCR, one entry per CDR3 protein. The table records about 1.7 million distinct CDR3 sequences, approximately 30% of them present only once. The source material was blood. The source is a woman aged 30 to 39 in good health.

The table lists this clonotype with a few counts. This rearrangement joins TRBV10-3 to TRBJ2-5; 9 bases are shared with TRBD1. The J call is uncertain, as TRBJ2-7 better fits the DNA end. The CDR3 has 14 residues. From germline, CDR1 is ENHRY and CDR2 SYGVKD. The CDR3 DNA follows: TGTGCCATCAGTGAGGGACAGGGGTTGTACGAGCAGTACTTC. Translation: CAISEGQGLYEQYF.

This clonotype was picked up a small number of times. The rearrangement links TRBV4-1 to TRBJ1-5; D gene uncertain. The CDR3 extends over 15 amino acids. In germline, CDR1 is MGHRA, CDR2 YSYEKL. V lost 0 bases and J lost 4, with 10 bases in between. The CDR3: CASSQDHGQNQPQHF. The CDR3 DNA is TGCGCCAGCAGCCAAGATCACGGCCAGAATCAGCCCCAGCATTTT.

This clonotype was counted at least ten times. This chain links TRBV7-3 with TRBJ2-7; D is unclear. Trimming cost V 5 bases and J 0 bases, with 11 bases left between them. There are 14 residues in the CDR3. Germline CDR1 is SGHTA and CDR2 is FQGTGA. The CDR3 DNA follows: TGTGCCAGCAGCGCCCACGAGAGCTCCTACGAGCAGTACTTC. Residues: CASSAHESSYEQYF.

This chain connects TRBV18 to TRBJ2-2; the D gene is possibly TRBD1 (5 bases). This CDR3 is 15 amino acids long. The germline V gene has CDR1 KGHSH and CDR2 LQKENI. Trimming shortened V by 0 bases and J by 4 bases, and 9 bases separated the two germline ends. CDR3 sequence reads: CASSPPQGGTGELFF. In nucleotides, the CDR3 is TGTGCCAGCTCACCACCCCAGGGTGGCACCGGGGAGCTGTTTTTT. Full variable domain (missing parts from reference TRBV18 and TRBJ2-2): NAGVMQNPRHLVRRRGQEARLRCSPMKGHSHVYWYRQLPEEGLKFMVYLQKENIIDESGMPKERFSAEFPKEGPSILRIQQVVRGDSAAYFCASSPPQGGTGELFFGEGSRLTVL.

A remark on this clonotype: A much larger clone is a single base away; this may be a read error. V gene TRBV5-1 combines with J gene TRBJ2-7; D might be TRBD1 or TRBD2, each matching 6 bases. CDR1 and CDR2 from the germline V gene are SGHRS and YFSETQ. The V end lost 3 bases, the J end lost 1 base, and 14 bases lay between the germline ends. The CDR3 covers 15 residues. The chain's CDR3 is CASSWEPGASYEQYF. Here the CDR3 DNA reads TGCGCCAGCAGCTGGGAGCCGGGGGCATCCTACGAGCAGTACTTC.

This clonotype was recorded at least ten times. J is TRBJ2-1 and V is TRBV6-6; the match to TRBD2 covers 10 bases. The V gene end was trimmed by 2 bases and the J gene end by 5 bases; junction bases not matched to a gene: 3. CDR1 and CDR2 from the germline V gene are MNHNY and SVGAGI (reference sequence). The length of the CDR3 is 15 residues. The CDR3 DNA sequence: TGTGCCAGCAGTTACCCGGGACTAGCGAACAATGAGCAGTTCTTC. Amino acid sequence: CASSYPGLANNEQFF.

The rearrangement links TRBV20-1 to TRBJ2-5; TRBD2 aligns across 10 bases. The end of the DNA fits TRBJ2-7 better, so the J call may be wrong. In germline, CDR1 is DFQATT, CDR2 SNEGSKA (reference sequence). The CDR3 has 19 amino acids. The CDR3 DNA reads as TGCAGTGCTAGACTAGCGGGAGCTCACCTTACCCCGACCCCCTACGAGCAGTACTTC. It is translated as CSARLAGAHLTPTPYEQYF.

The CDR3 region is CASSDLAGTSYNEQFF. The CDR3, as DNA: TGCGCCAGCAGTGATCTAGCGGGGACCTCCTACAATGAGCAGTTCTTC. The J gene is TRBJ2-1, the V gene TRBV10-2, with 9 bases that match TRBD2. With V trimmed by 3 bases and J by 0 bases, 3 bases remained unmatched. This CDR3 has 16 amino acids. Germline CDR1 and CDR2: WSHSY and SAAADI.

This clonotype appeared many times. The rearrangement joins TRBV6-2 or TRBV6-3 to TRBJ2-7; weak D call: TRBD1 (5 bases). Germline assignment: CDR1 MNHEY and CDR2 SVGEGT. The CDR3 runs 14 residues. The V and J ends lost 5 bases and 5 bases respectively, with 16 bases between them. Written as DNA, the CDR3 is TGTGCCAGCAGTCCCTTGGACAAGCGCGACGAGCAGTACTTC. Amino acids: CASSPLDKRDEQYF.

The table lists this clonotype with a few counts. This chain joins TRBV7-2 and TRBJ2-6; 9 nucleotides match TRBD1. The V gene's germline CDR1 is SGHTA and CDR2 FQGNSA. There are 17 residues in the CDR3. Trimming took 2 bases from V and 4 from J; bases not matched to a gene: 6. CDR3 residues: CASSLRGTGLGANVLTF. The CDR3 bases are TGTGCCAGCAGCTTACGCGGGACAGGGCTCGGGGCCAACGTCCTGACTTTC.

This clonotype appeared many times. V and J are TRBV20-1 and TRBJ2-3, with 7 bases identical to TRBD2. Germline CDR1 and CDR2: DFQATT and SNEGSKA (reference sequence). The length of the CDR3 is 13 residues. J was trimmed by 1 base and V by 2 bases; bases with no gene match: 0. CDR3 DNA: TGCAGTGCTAGACTAGCGGGCACAGATACGCAGTATTTT. Translating it yields CSARLAGTDTQYF.

The chain couples TRBV7-6 to TRBJ2-4, with TRBD1 matching 7 bases. The CDR3 spans 15 residues. The J segment lost 13 bases and the V segment lost 4 bases, leaving 16 bases of the junction unmatched. Germline-derived CDR1 and CDR2 are SGHVS and FNYEAQ. This CDR3 is CASSSEAGGPYKQYF. CDR3 in DNA: TGTGCCAGCAGCTCCGAGGCAGGGGGACCCTACAAGCAGTACTTC.

This clonotype appeared a few times. V gene TRBV7-2 combines with J gene TRBJ2-1, with 13 nucleotides matching TRBD2. The germline V gene has CDR1 SGHTA and CDR2 FQGNSA. Trimming cost V 6 bases and J 9 bases; bases outside gene matches: 8. CDR3 length: 15 amino acids. The CDR3 DNA is TGTGCCAGCAGAACCGGGACTAGCGGGGTAGGTGAGCAGTTCTTC. It specifies CASRTGTSGVGEQFF.

A few counts support this clonotype. The V call is TRBV7-2, the J call TRBJ2-3, with D perhaps TRBD1 or TRBD2 (5 bases each). Germline CDR1 reads SGHTA; CDR2 reads FQGNSA. The V end was cut by 5 bases, the J end by 2 bases, with 14 bases between. The CDR3 loop spans 15 amino acids. The CDR3 nucleotides read TGTGCCAGCAGCGCTGGGACCTTCAACACAGATACGCAGTATTTT. It is translated as CASSAGTFNTDTQYF.

CDR3: CASSVYWVNEQFF. The DNA of the CDR3 is TGCGCCAGCAGTGTGTATTGGGTTAATGAGCAGTTCTTC. This rearrangement joins TRBV5-1 to TRBJ2-1; the D is unclear. The CDR3 has 13 residues. CDR1 and CDR2 (germline): SGHRS, YFSETQ. Deletions cut 5 bases from V and 7 bases from J, with 13 bases between. Supplemented by reference TRBV5-1 and TRBJ2-1, the full variable domain reads KAGVTQTPRYLIKTRGQQVTLSCSPISGHRSVSWYQQTPGQGLQFLFEYFSETQRNKGNFPGRFSGRQFSNSRSEMNVSTLELGDSALYLCASSVYWVNEQFFGPGTRLTVL.

This chain links TRBV29-1 with TRBJ2-1, with 8 bases aligning to TRBD2. The CDR3 extends over 14 amino acids. Germline values: CDR1 SQVTM, CDR2 ANQGSEA. The CDR3 here is CSGSQLADYNEQFF. In DNA, the CDR3 is TGCAGTGGTTCGCAACTAGCGGACTACAATGAGCAGTTCTTC.

For this clonotype: A much larger clone lies a single base off, so this may be a read error. The chain links TRBV9 to TRBJ1-2; TRBD1 matches at 7 bases. Germline CDR1 and CDR2: SGDLS and YYNGEE. After removal of 3 bases from V and 12 bases from J, the junction contained 8 bases not matched to a gene. The CDR3 runs 12 residues. As DNA, the CDR3 is TGTGCCAGCAGCGCTGACAGGGACGGCCACACCTTC. Its translation: CASSADRDGHTF.

This clonotype was seen at least ten times. The CDR3: CAISSTAGVSYNEQFF. The CDR3 DNA follows: TGTGCCATCAGTTCGACAGCGGGGGTATCCTACAATGAGCAGTTCTTC. The chain couples TRBV10-3 to TRBJ2-1; 8 nucleotides agree with TRBD2. This CDR3 has 16 residues. CDR1 is ENHRY and CDR2 is SYGVKD in the germline V gene. The junction had 7 bases not matched to a gene; V was cut back by 5 bases and J by 1 base.

The chain couples TRBV7-2 to TRBJ1-4; unclear D gene. Germline values: CDR1 SGHTA, CDR2 FQGNSA. This CDR3 is built from 12 residues. Trimming took 2 bases from V and 12 from J, leaving 10 bases between them. Written as DNA, the CDR3 is TGTACCAGCAGCTTACAAGGAGCGGAACTGTTTTTT. It translates to CTSSLQGAELFF.

This clonotype was observed a few times. This chain uses TRBV7-2 with TRBJ2-5; D is uncertain. The DNA end is more similar to TRBJ2-7, so the J call may be wrong. CDR3 length equals 14 residues. In germline, CDR1 is SGHTA, CDR2 FQGNSA. The CDR3 region has the DNA TGTGCCAGCAGCTCCCCGAGGTACGGGCGCGAGCAGTACTTC. Its protein product is CASSSPRYGREQYF.

This clonotype occurred a few times. The chain recombines TRBV9 with TRBJ2-7; 8 bases map to TRBD2. Matching the DNA end better, TRBJ2-1 makes the J call doubtful. The CDR3 extends over 14 amino acids. CDR1 SGDLS and CDR2 YYNGEE come from the germline V gene. The CDR3 DNA is TGTGCCAGCAGCGGCCGACTAGCGCGCGATGAGCAGTTCTTC. Translated: CASSGRLARDEQFF.

In this sample, this clonotype turned up many times. The chain joins TRBV28 to TRBJ2-7, with TRBD1 matching 9 bases. The CDR3 runs to 15 residues. CDR1 is MDHEN, CDR2 SYDVKM, per germline. The J segment lost 3 bases and the V segment lost 5 bases, leaving 8 bases of the junction unmatched. The CDR3 nucleotides read TGTGCCAGCAGTCCTCATGGGACAGGGAGCTACGAGCAGTACTTC. Protein: CASSPHGTGSYEQYF.

This chain connects TRBV12-3 or TRBV12-4 to TRBJ2-3; the D call may be TRBD1 or TRBD2 (5 bases each). This CDR3 is built from 15 residues. V dropped 2 bases and J dropped 3 bases, with 12 bases sitting between them. As DNA, the CDR3 is TGTGCCAGCAGTTTACCGGGACGCGCTACAGATACGCAGTATTTT. This codes for CASSLPGRATDTQYF.

A remark on this clonotype: A much larger clone differs by one base, so this may be a read error. V usage is TRBV12-3 or TRBV12-4 and J usage is TRBJ2-1; a weak D match, TRBD2 (6 bases). The better agreement between TRBJ2-7 and the DNA end casts doubt on the J call. The CDR3 runs 14 residues. CDR3 bases: TGTGCCGGCAGTTTCGGGAGAGACTCTTACGAGCAGTACTTC. Encoded protein: CAGSFGRDSYEQYF.

The J gene is TRBJ1-2, the V gene TRBV7-2, with D possibly TRBD1 on 6 matching bases. V was trimmed by 5 bases and J by 8 bases, leaving 15 bases between them. The CDR3 is 13 residues long. Germline V gene data show CDR1 as SGHTA and CDR2 as FQGNSA. The CDR3 loop is CASSLIGGVGYTF. For the CDR3, the DNA is TGTGCCAGCAGCCTTATAGGGGGGGTGGGCTACACCTTC.